The 18 T cell receptor beta chains listed next were all sequenced from one sample in a study of blood T cell repertoires in COVID-19. Method: immunoSEQ multiplex PCR; TCRdb's copy keeps in-frame clones and lacks some. The sample contains tens of thousands of clones, around 82% of which appear only once. The sample comprised peripheral blood. The source is a man aged 60-69 years with acute or convalescent COVID-19.

The rearrangement joins TRBV10-3 to TRBJ1-1, with D possibly being TRBD1 (6 bases). Trimming cost V 7 bases and J 5 bases, with 11 bases left between them. The CDR3 runs 12 residues. Germline V gene sequence: CDR1 ENHRY, CDR2 SYGVKD. DNA for the CDR3: TGTGCCATCACCACAGGGAGAACTGAAGCTTTCTTT. Translation: CAITTGRTEAFF.

The V and J genes are TRBV2 and TRBJ2-2; possible D gene TRBD1, 6 bases. Germline V gives CDR1 SNHLY, CDR2 FYNNEI. This CDR3 region has 13 residues. V was shortened by 9 bases and J by 5 bases, with 13 bases between the two germline ends. The DNA of the CDR3 is TGTGCCAGTGGGCTTGACAGGACCGGGGAGCTGTTTTTT. Translating gives CASGLDRTGELFF. Drawing the rest from reference TRBV2 and TRBJ2-2, the complete variable domain is EPEVTQTPSHQVTQMGQEVILRCVPISNHLYFYWYRQILGQKVEFLVSFYNNEISEKSEIFDDQFSVERPDGSNFTLKIRSTKLEDSAMYFCASGLDRTGELFFGEGSRLTVL.

V is TRBV7-2 and J is TRBJ2-5, with 10 bases fitting TRBD1. The length of the CDR3 is 15 residues. Germline V gene sequence: CDR1 SGHTA, CDR2 FQGNSA. J lost 4 bases, V lost 5 bases, and 7 bases had no gene match. CDR3 DNA: TGTGCCAGCAGCGACCGTGGACAGGGGGGAGAGACCCAGTACTTC. Translated, it gives CASSDRGQGGETQYF.

This clone was counted a single time. The gene calls are TRBV19 and TRBJ1-6; 7 bases fit TRBD1. Germline V gene lookup returns CDR1 LNHDA and CDR2 SQIVND (reference sequence). CDR3 length: 14 amino acids. V lost 0 bases and J lost 7; bases outside the gene matches: 0. The CDR3 region has the DNA TGTGCCAGTAGTATAGACAGGGGGAATTCACCCCTCCACTTT. This sequence encodes CASSIDRGNSPLHF. The variable domain in full, completed from reference TRBV19 and TRBJ1-6, reads DGGITQSPKYLFRKEGQNVTLSCEQNLNHDAMYWYRQDPGQGLRLIYYSQIVNDFQKGDIAEGYSVSREKKESFPLTVTSAQKNPTAFYLCASSIDRGNSPLHFGNGTRLTVT.

The genes are TRBV5-5 and TRBJ2-2, with 7 positions matching TRBD1. Germline V CDR1 and CDR2: SGHKS, YYEKEE (reference sequence). The ends lost 4 bases at V and 0 bases at J; junction bases unmatched: 6. The CDR3 extends over 16 amino acids. The CDR3 DNA is TGTGCCAGCAGCCTGACAGGGAAAGCGAACACCGGGGAGCTGTTTTTT. Protein sequence: CASSLTGKANTGELFF. The full variable domain, in which reference TRBV5-5 and TRBJ2-2 provide the parts outside the CDR3, is DAGVTQSPTHLIKTRGQQVTLRCSPISGHKSVSWYQQVLGQGPQFIFQYYEKEERGRGNFPDRFSARQFPNYSSELNVNALLLGDSALYLCASSLTGKANTGELFFGEGSRLTVL.

Comments on this clone: Other DNA sequences from this sample encode an identical CDR3 as well. The rearrangement joins TRBV20-1 to TRBJ2-7; D is possibly TRBD2 (5 bases). Germline V gives CDR1 DFQATT, CDR2 SNEGSKA (reference sequence). The CDR3 extends over 11 amino acids. V was clipped by 2 bases and J by 5 bases, with 7 bases between them. The CDR3 coding sequence is TGCAGTGCTAGAAGCGGACACGAGCAGTACTTC. Its translation is CSARSGHEQYF.

V and J are TRBV28 and TRBJ1-2, with 7 bases fitting TRBD1. The CDR3 covers 13 residues. Germline assignment: CDR1 MDHEN and CDR2 SYDVKM. The junction had 6 bases not matched to a gene; V was cut back by 6 bases and J by 5 bases. This CDR3 reads CASSSGQVYGYTF. Here the CDR3 DNA reads TGTGCCAGCAGCTCCGGACAGGTATATGGCTACACCTTC.

V and J are TRBV4-2 and TRBJ2-1; 9 positions agree with TRBD2. CDR1 LGHNA and CDR2 YNFKEQ come from the germline V gene. Germline trimming cut 1 base from V and 6 bases from J; bases unmatched to any gene: 4. CDR3 length: 15 amino acids. The CDR3 loop reads CASSQAAGGSNEQFF. CDR3 in DNA: TGTGCCAGCAGCCAAGCAGCGGGGGGTTCCAATGAGCAGTTCTTC.

V gene TRBV6-1 combines with J gene TRBJ2-6; tentatively, D is TRBD1 (6 bases). Germline V lookup: CDR1 MNHNS, CDR2 SASEGT. V shed 2 bases and J shed 4 bases, with 9 bases lying between them. The CDR3 consists of 15 residues. The CDR3: CASSEQGSGANVLTF. The CDR3 coding sequence is TGTGCCAGCAGTGAACAGGGGAGCGGGGCCAACGTCCTGACTTTC.

The chain couples TRBV6-5 to TRBJ2-7; TRBD1 aligns across 9 bases. CDR1 and CDR2 (germline): MNHEY, SVGAGI. The CDR3 is 13 residues long. Trimming took 6 bases from V and 5 from J; bases not matched to a gene: 5. The CDR3 reads CASSEDRGHEQYF. In nucleotides, the CDR3 is TGTGCCAGCAGCGAGGACAGGGGCCACGAGCAGTACTTC.

The rearrangement joins TRBV12-5 to TRBJ2-7; 9 bases fit TRBD1. This CDR3 spans 14 amino acids. The V segment lost 6 bases and the J segment 6 bases; nucleotides outside the gene matches: 9. The germline gives CDR1 LGHNT, CDR2 FRNRAP. CDR3 nucleotide sequence: TGTGCTAGTGGCCCCGACACGACAGGGGGCGAGCAGTACTTC. Translating it yields CASGPDTTGGEQYF.

The chain joins TRBV4-3 to TRBJ1-5, with no clear D. V lost 0 bases, J lost 5 bases, and 11 bases lay in between. This CDR3 spans 15 amino acids. The germline V gene has CDR1 LGHNA and CDR2 YSLEER. The CDR3 DNA sequence: TGCGCCAGCAGCCAAGACGGGGTAGGAGATCAGCCCCAGCATTTT. Its translation: CASSQDGVGDQPQHF.

This clone was observed a handful of times. The chain uses TRBV7-9 and TRBJ1-5, with 9 bases that match TRBD1. The V and J ends lost 5 bases and 6 bases, in that order; junction bases with no gene match: 8. Germline V lookup: CDR1 SEHNR, CDR2 FQNEAQ (reference sequence). This CDR3 region has 15 residues. The CDR3 bases are TGTGCCAGCAGCGTCGGGACAGGGATTGCTCAGCCCCAGCATTTT. Protein: CASSVGTGIAQPQHF.

The J gene is TRBJ2-7, the V gene TRBV3-1 (or the pseudogene TRBV3-2), with D possibly matching TRBD1 (5 bases). The CDR3 is 14 residues long. Per germline, CDR1 LGHDT and CDR2 YNNKEL (reference sequence). V lost 4 bases and J 6 bases, leaving 16 bases between the germline ends. In DNA form, the CDR3 reads TGTGCCAGCAGCCCAGACAACAGGCAGGGCGAGCAGTACTTC. It translates to CASSPDNRQGEQYF.

The V call is TRBV11-2, the J call TRBJ2-5; 9 positions match TRBD1. The CDR3 contains 16 residues. The junction had 10 bases not matched to a gene; V was cut back by 4 bases and J by 4 bases. Germline V gene lookup returns CDR1 SGHAT and CDR2 FQNNGV. The CDR3: CASSSGSGTGRETQYF. The CDR3 bases are TGTGCCAGCAGCTCGGGTTCCGGGACAGGGAGAGAGACCCAGTACTTC.

The V and J genes are TRBV7-3 and TRBJ2-3; TRBD2 is a possible D gene (6 bases). The CDR3 totals 16 residues. Deletions cut 2 bases from V and 3 bases from J, with 15 bases between. Germline V CDR1 and CDR2: SGHTA, FQGTGA. Written as DNA, the CDR3 is TGTGCCAGCAGCTTAGGGAGTGGGGCGGGGACAGATACGCAGTATTTT. Its translation is CASSLGSGAGTDTQYF.

The chain couples TRBV7-9 to TRBJ2-5, with 7 bases aligning to TRBD1. Germline V gene sequence: CDR1 SEHNR, CDR2 FQNEAQ (reference sequence). This CDR3 has 15 residues. V gave up 0 bases and J gave up 5 bases; unmatched junction bases: 6. DNA of the CDR3: TGTGCCAGCAGCTTAGCCCAGGGGGTCGGGGAGACCCAGTACTTC. Translated, it gives CASSLAQGVGETQYF.

The chain recombines TRBV15 with TRBJ2-2, with D unresolved. This CDR3 contains 15 residues. V dropped 1 base and J dropped 0 bases, with 6 bases sitting between them. CDR1 LNHNV and CDR2 YYDKDF come from the germline V gene (reference sequence). The CDR3 nucleotides are TGTGCCACCAGCAGAGCCAGTACGAACACCGGGGAGCTGTTTTTT. It specifies CATSRASTNTGELFF.